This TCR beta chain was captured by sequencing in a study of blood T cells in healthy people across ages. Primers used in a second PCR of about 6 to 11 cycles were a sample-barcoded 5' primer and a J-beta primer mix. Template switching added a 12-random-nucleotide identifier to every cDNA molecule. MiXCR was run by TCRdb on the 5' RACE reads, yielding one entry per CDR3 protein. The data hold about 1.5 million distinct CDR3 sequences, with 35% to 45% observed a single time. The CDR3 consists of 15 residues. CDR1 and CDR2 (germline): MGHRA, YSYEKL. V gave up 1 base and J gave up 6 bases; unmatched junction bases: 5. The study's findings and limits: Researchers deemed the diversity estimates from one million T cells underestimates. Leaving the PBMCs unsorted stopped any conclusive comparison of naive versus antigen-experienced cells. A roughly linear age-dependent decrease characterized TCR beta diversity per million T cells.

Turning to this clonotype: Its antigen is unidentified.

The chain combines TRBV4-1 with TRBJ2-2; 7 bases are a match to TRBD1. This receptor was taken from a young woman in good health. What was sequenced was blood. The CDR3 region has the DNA TGCGCCAGCAGCCAAGCGACAGGGTACGCCGGGGAGCTGTTTTTT. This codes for CASSQATGYAGELFF.